A selection of T cell receptor beta chains follows, all from one sample in a study of OX40 agonist ivuxolimab in advanced cancers. The table came from immunoSEQ multiplex PCR; TCRdb's copy has only in-frame clones and leaves some out. The data hold under 95,000 clones, with more than 70% observed a single time. The specimen was CD4+ or CD8+ T cells sorted from blood, collected in a trial of the OX40 agonist ivuxolimab. These receptors were collected from an adult with an advanced solid tumor such as melanoma, head and neck, liver or kidney cancer. The CDR3 runs from the conserved cysteine through the conserved F or W. A D gene is named only where the DNA matches it firmly. Some rows have no size entry. The others give once, few or many, or a class for an expanded clone.

v_call	d_call	clone_size	j_call	cdr3_aa	cdr3_nt
TRBV11-2	TRBD2	NA	TRBJ2-1	CASRNSGGLNEQFF	TGTGCCAGCAGGAATAGCGGGGGGCTCAATGAGCAGTTCTTC
TRBV28	NA	NA	TRBJ2-3	CASTQGFTQYF	TGTGCCAGCACCCAGGGATTTACGCAGTATTTT
TRBV5-1	NA	NA	TRBJ1-6	CASSLFGPGYNSPLHF	TGCGCCAGCAGCTTGTTTGGACCGGGTTATAATTCACCCCTCCACTTT
TRBV29-1	TRBD1	NA	TRBJ2-7	CSAQGTGFEQYF	TGCAGCGCCCAGGGGACAGGCTTCGAGCAGTACTTC
TRBV10-2	TRBD2	NA	TRBJ2-7	CASSLGGEQYF	TGCGCCAGCAGCCTCGGGGGGGAGCAGTACTTC
TRBV14	TRBD1	NA	TRBJ1-6	CASSQRTGQNSPLHF	TGTGCCAGCAGCCAAAGGACAGGGCAAAATTCACCCCTCCACTTT
TRBV5-1	TRBD1	NA	TRBJ2-2	CASSLVVGQGAGELFF	TGCGCCAGCAGCTTGGTGGTTGGACAGGGCGCCGGGGAGCTGTTTTTT
TRBV2	NA	few	TRBJ2-2	CASRVTENTGELFF	TGTGCCAGCAGGGTGACAGAGAACACCGGGGAGCTGTTTTTT
TRBV4-2	NA	NA	TRBJ1-4	CASSQDAGQEKLFF	TGTGCCAGCAGCCAAGACGCCGGGCAGGAAAAACTGTTTTTT
TRBV2	NA	NA	TRBJ1-1	CASSRGGHLNTEAFF	TGTGCCAGCAGCCGGGGGGGACACCTAAACACTGAAGCTTTCTTT
TRBV30	NA	NA	TRBJ1-2	CAWSQGLSYGYTF	TGTGCCTGGAGTCAGGGACTGAGCTATGGCTACACCTTC
TRBV5-1	NA	NA	TRBJ2-1	CASSIQGNEQFF	TGCGCCAGCAGTATTCAGGGCAATGAGCAGTTCTTC
TRBV19	TRBD2	once	TRBJ2-3	CASSDSGGSGRTQYF	TGTGCCAGTAGTGATAGCGGGGGGTCAGGTCGGACGCAGTATTTT
TRBV28	TRBD2	NA	TRBJ2-1	CASSQIAGGYNEQFF	TGTGCCAGCAGTCAAATAGCGGGAGGGTACAATGAGCAGTTCTTC
TRBV15	TRBD2	NA	TRBJ2-1	CATSGRVTDNEQFF	TGTGCCACGAGCGGGAGGGTTACTGACAATGAGCAGTTCTTC
TRBV27	NA	NA	TRBJ1-6	CASSLVGSNSPLHF	TGTGCCAGCAGTTTAGTCGGGTCCAATTCACCCCTCCACTTT
TRBV10-3	TRBD1	NA	TRBJ2-2	CAISESEGTGWGPGELFF	TGTGCCATCAGTGAGTCGGAGGGGACAGGGTGGGGACCCGGGGAGCTGTTTTTT
TRBV5-1	NA	NA	TRBJ1-2	CASSLKAAGNNYGYTF	TGCGCCAGCAGCTTGAAAGCTGCGGGGAATAACTATGGCTACACCTTC
TRBV7-6	TRBD1	once	TRBJ2-1	CASSLHSGSGTGRNNEQFF	TGTGCCAGCAGCTTACATTCAGGATCCGGGACAGGGAGAAACAATGAGCAGTTCTTC
TRBV5-6	NA	NA	TRBJ1-3	CASSPGDTRSGNTIYF	TGTGCCAGCAGCCCGGGGGACACCCGCTCTGGAAACACCATATATTTT
TRBV6-5	TRBD1	once	TRBJ1-2	CASSYLGQATTNGYTF	TGTGCCAGCAGTTACCTGGGACAGGCAACAACTAATGGCTACACCTTC
TRBV9	NA	NA	TRBJ2-1	CASSVAPSSYNEQFF	TGTGCCAGCAGCGTAGCACCTAGCTCCTACAATGAGCAGTTCTTC
TRBV27	NA	NA	TRBJ2-3	CASSLNRATDTQYF	TGTGCCAGCAGTTTAAACAGGGCCACAGATACGCAGTATTTT
TRBV30	NA	NA	TRBJ2-7	CAWRPDPYEQYF	TGTGCCTGGAGGCCTGATCCCTACGAGCAGTACTTC
TRBV5-1	NA	NA	TRBJ2-3	CASSLVGQPTDTQYF	TGCGCCAGCAGCTTGGTCGGACAACCCACAGATACGCAGTATTTT
TRBV11-2	NA	NA	TRBJ1-6	CATRLIFPNSPLHF	TGTGCCACCCGTCTGATTTTCCCGAATTCACCCCTCCACTTT
TRBV19	TRBD2	NA	TRBJ2-1	CASSIPAGGGVEQFF	TGTGCCAGTAGTATCCCAGCGGGAGGGGGCGTTGAGCAGTTCTTC
TRBV19	TRBD1	NA	TRBJ1-5	CASSTSGQVLNQPQHF	TGTGCCAGTAGTACATCGGGACAGGTTCTCAATCAGCCCCAGCATTTT
TRBV29-1	TRBD2	NA	TRBJ2-1	CSVGAGGKGEQFF	TGCAGCGTTGGCGCGGGAGGGAAGGGTGAGCAGTTCTTC
TRBV19	TRBD1	NA	TRBJ2-1	CASSIADRGSYNEQFF	TGTGCCAGTAGTATCGCCGACAGGGGGTCTTACAATGAGCAGTTCTTC
TRBV5-1	TRBD1	NA	TRBJ2-7	CASSLTGGFPIDEQYF	TGCGCCAGCAGCTTAACAGGGGGCTTCCCTATCGACGAGCAGTACTTC
TRBV2	NA	NA	TRBJ2-3	CASRALGTDTQYF	TGTGCCAGCAGGGCGTTAGGCACAGATACGCAGTATTTT
TRBV27	NA	NA	TRBJ2-7	CASRATGLVEQYF	TGTGCCAGCAGGGCCACAGGGCTGGTCGAGCAGTACTTC
TRBV6-5	TRBD2	NA	TRBJ2-3	CASSYLTSGETDTQYF	TGTGCCAGCAGTTACCTGACTAGCGGGGAGACAGATACGCAGTATTTT
TRBV2	NA	NA	TRBJ2-2	CASSGELFF	TGTGCCAGCAGCGGTGAGCTGTTTTTT
TRBV7-2	NA	NA	TRBJ1-3	CASSLSGAGNTIYF	TGTGCCAGCAGCTTAAGTGGGGCTGGAAACACCATATATTTT
TRBV2	NA	NA	TRBJ1-2	CASKREPINYGYTF	TGTGCCAGCAAGAGGGAGCCGATTAACTATGGCTACACCTTC
TRBV5-1	NA	once	TRBJ1-2	CASSLAGANYGYTF	TGCGCCAGCAGCTTGGCCGGCGCTAACTATGGCTACACCTTC
TRBV5-1	TRBD2	NA	TRBJ2-3	CASSLGSGAGDTQYF	TGCGCCAGCAGCTTGGGTAGCGGGGCCGGAGATACGCAGTATTTT
TRBV5-1	TRBD1	NA	TRBJ1-2	CASSLSGGTGGTTANYGYTF	TGCGCCAGCAGCTTGTCCGGAGGGACAGGGGGAACCACAGCTAACTATGGCTACACCTTC
TRBV27	TRBD2	NA	TRBJ2-5	CASSRTFASGIEEIQYF	TGTGCCAGCAGCCGGACCTTTGCTAGCGGGATAGAGGAGATCCAGTACTTC
TRBV7-3	NA	NA	TRBJ2-2	CASSFSATNTGELFF	TGTGCCAGCAGCTTCTCGGCAACGAACACCGGGGAGCTGTTTTTT
TRBV10-1	NA	NA	TRBJ2-2	CASSVSTTGELFF	TGCGCCAGCAGTGTATCGACCACCGGGGAGCTGTTTTTT
TRBV5-1	TRBD1	NA	TRBJ2-2	CASPRTGATGELFF	TGCGCCAGCCCCCGGACAGGGGCCACCGGGGAGCTGTTTTTT
TRBV5-1	NA	NA	TRBJ1-1	CASSPTGTEAFF	TGCGCCAGCAGCCCGACCGGGACTGAAGCTTTCTTT
TRBV6-1	NA	NA	TRBJ1-3	CASSEPGLNRNTIYF	TGTGCCAGCAGTGAACCCGGCCTAAACAGAAACACCATATATTTT
TRBV6-6	NA	NA	TRBJ2-1	CASSYSKVSAIHEQFF	TGTGCCAGCAGTTACTCGAAAGTCTCGGCTATCCATGAGCAGTTCTTC
TRBV7-9	NA	NA	TRBJ1-2	CASSVNYGYTF	TGTGCCAGCAGCGTGAACTATGGCTACACCTTC
TRBV27	NA	once	TRBJ2-1	CASSYANYNEQLF	TGTGCCAGCAGTTACGCAAACTACAATGAGCAGCTCTTC
TRBV5-1	TRBD1	once	TRBJ1-4	CASRSGQGSTNEKLFF	TGCGCCAGCAGATCCGGACAGGGCTCGACTAATGAAAAACTGTTTTTT
TRBV7-8	TRBD2	NA	TRBJ2-5	CASSPRRLAGRETQYF	TGTGCCAGCAGCCCAAGGAGACTAGCGGGGAGGGAGACCCAGTACTTC